This TCR beta chain was documented in a study of technical replicates of blood from a handful of donors (dated by TCRdb to the late 2010s). Points on this clone: Its cognate antigen has yet to be identified. Qualities for individual bases were not recorded, and no much larger clone is one base off.

Library preparation employed the immunoSEQ multiplex PCR assay. TCRdb obtained this table from immuneACCESS and retained in-frame rearrangements with V and J assigned. These tables miss some clones; where compared with another copy, unresolved V genes account for less than half of the shortfall, and the remainder is unexplained. The sample table shows approximately 74,000 clones, and roughly 98% are seen once. Over 0.15% of the sample belongs to the ten largest clones. Compared with germline, V lacks 5 bases and J lacks 4 bases; bases without a gene match: 5. The germline V gene provides CDR1 SGHAT and CDR2 FQNNGV. Counted from cysteine to phenylalanine, this CDR3 has 14 amino acids. The retained sequence is limited to the CDR3, 42 bases, with the frame set at the first base.

This sequence uses TRBV11-2 and TRBJ1-3; TRBD1 fits 7 bases in the junction. Sequencing was done on a sample of T cells isolated from PBMCs. The sequence came from a human donor in good health. The DNA is TGTGCCAGCAGCGCCGCGGGACAGGGAAACACCATATATTTT. It translates as CASSAAGQGNTIYF.